What follows describes a single T cell receptor beta chain. The data derive from a study of shared clonotypes between healthy human individuals. Assay used: immunoSEQ multiplex PCR; TCRdb lists only in-frame clones, some missing. The repertoire holds some 2,000,000 clones, with 90% to 97% as singletons. The material sequenced was naive CD4+ T cells sorted from blood. Subset here: CD45RA+ positively selected. This clonotype was sampled from a man aged 18 to 30 in good health.

The CDR3 nucleotides read TGTGCCAGCAGCGATCCTCAACTCAGGCTAAGCACAGATACGCAGTATTTT. Translating gives CASSDPQLRLSTDTQYF. The chain uses TRBV11-2 and TRBJ2-3; D call uncertain. V lost 5 bases and J lost 0, with 18 bases in between. The CDR3 spans 17 residues. Germline V gives CDR1 SGHAT, CDR2 FQNNGV.